Listed below are T cell receptor beta chains from one sample, sequenced in a study of cytomegalovirus exposure and HLA in healthy donors. Profiled with immunoSEQ multiplex PCR; TCRdb holds only in-frame clones, not every one. The sample yields about 130,000 clones, approximately 10% seen once. Specimen: PBMCs. Receptors were obtained from a woman in her 40s in good health and CMV-seropositive. The CDR3 runs from the conserved cysteine through the conserved F or W. A D gene is named only where the DNA matches it firmly. Rows may omit the clone size; those that give it use once, few, many or a size class.

j_call v_call clone_size d_call cdr3_length cdr3_nt cdr3_aa
TRBJ1-4 TRBV7-8 . TRBD1 17 TGTGCCAGCAGCTTAGGTTATCGGACAGGGGGGGGTGAAAAACTGTTTTTT CASSLGYRTGGGEKLFF
TRBJ2-7 TRBV2 few . 13 TGTGCCAGCAGAGGACAGACTCCCTACGAGCAGTACTTC CASRGQTPYEQYF
TRBJ1-5 TRBV2 . . 13 TGTGCCAGCAGTCCTTATAGCAATCAGCCCCAGCATTTT CASSPYSNQPQHF
TRBJ1-4 TRBV5-3 . . 16 TGTGCCCGGGGGGACCGTACCCATGCAACTAATGAAAAACTGTTTTTT CARGDRTHATNEKLFF
TRBJ1-4 TRBV6-6 few . 16 TGTGCCAGCAGTTACTCGAAAGGGGGAATGGACGGAAAACTGTTTTTT CASSYSKGGMDGKLFF
TRBJ1-2 TRBV5-5 . TRBD1 15 TGTGCCAGCAGCAGAGGGACAGGGGGCGGGTATGGCTACACCTTC CASSRGTGGGYGYTF
TRBJ2-2 TRBV7-9 . . 15 TGTGCCAGCAGCTTAAGCTTGGTAGACACCGGGGAGCTGTTTTTT CASSLSLVDTGELFF
TRBJ1-2 TRBV5-4 . . 14 TGTGCCAGCAGCCACGAAGGGGGATCGTATGGCTACACCTTC CASSHEGGSYGYTF
TRBJ1-2 TRBV2 few . 13 TGTGCCAGCAGTGAAGAGGCAGCGAGTGGCTACACCTTC CASSEEAASGYTF
TRBJ2-7 TRBV5-4 few TRBD1 14 TGTGCCAGCAGGCTGTGGGACAGGGTCTCCGAGCAGTACTTC CASRLWDRVSEQYF
TRBJ1-2 TRBV19 . . 13 TGTGCCAGTAGTATCCGGGACACCTATGGCTACACCTTC CASSIRDTYGYTF
TRBJ1-4 TRBV5-1 few . 15 TGCGCCAGCAGCTTCAGAGGGGGACCTAATGAAAAACTGTTTTTT CASSFRGGPNEKLFF
TRBJ2-5 TRBV6-1 few . 14 TGTGCCACCCTAAAAACTCTACAATCGGGGACCCAGTACTTC CATLKTLQSGTQYF
TRBJ2-3 TRBV5-6 . . 11 TGTGCCAGCAGCTACAGGGCGTCGCAGTATTTT CASSYRASQYF
TRBJ1-2 TRBV5-1 . . 13 TGCGCCAGCAGCTTAGACAGAGACTATGGCTACACCTTC CASSLDRDYGYTF
TRBJ2-7 TRBV4-2 . TRBD2 19 TGTGCCAGCAGCCAGGGGGGGACTAGCGGGGGACCCGCGAGCCACGAGCAGTACTTC CASSQGGTSGGPASHEQYF